Listed here are 25 T cell receptor beta chains from one sample, sequenced in a study of blood T cell repertoires in COVID-19. Sequencing was performed with immunoSEQ multiplex PCR; in TCRdb, only in-frame clones are kept and a portion is missing. This repertoire shows around 160,000 clones, roughly 86% found once; its top ten account for approximately 2.5%. Sequenced: peripheral blood. These receptors were obtained from a human donor in a cohort sampled during active COVID-19.

The chain links TRBV5-1 to TRBJ2-2; 12 nucleotides agree with TRBD2. V gave up 4 bases and J gave up 7 bases; unmatched junction bases: 8. Germline assignment: CDR1 SGHRS and CDR2 YFSETQ. This CDR3 has 16 amino acids. The DNA of the CDR3 is TGCGCCAGCAGCACCCGACTAGCGGGAGTTAGCGGGGAGCTGTTTTTT. This gives the protein CASSTRLAGVSGELFF.

The chain is built from TRBV4-3 and TRBJ1-2; 8 bases map to TRBD1. J lost 4 bases, V lost 0 bases, and 4 bases had no gene match. Germline V gene data show CDR1 as LGHNA and CDR2 as YSLEER. The CDR3 runs 15 residues. The CDR3: CASSQDWGQVYGYTF. In DNA, the CDR3 is TGCGCCAGCAGCCAAGACTGGGGACAGGTCTATGGCTACACCTTC.

The chain combines TRBV7-9 with TRBJ2-1, with D uncertain. With 0 bases removed from V and 3 bases from J, the gap between germline ends came to 9 bases. CDR1 and CDR2 from the germline V gene are SEHNR and FQNEAQ (reference sequence). This CDR3 has 15 residues. The DNA for the CDR3 is TGTGCCAGCAGCTTAGCGGTCAGACTCTACAATGAGCAGTTCTTC. Amino acid sequence: CASSLAVRLYNEQFF.

V gene TRBV9 combines with J gene TRBJ2-2; D possibly corresponds to TRBD2 (6 bases). The germline V gene encodes CDR1 SGDLS and CDR2 YYNGEE. The CDR3 has 15 residues. V was shortened by 0 bases and J by 6 bases, with 12 bases between the two germline ends. CDR3 sequence: CASSVELAGPGELFF. Here the CDR3 DNA reads TGTGCCAGCAGCGTAGAACTAGCCGGACCCGGGGAGCTGTTTTTT.

V gene TRBV6-4 combines with J gene TRBJ1-6, with 8 positions matching TRBD1. Germline CDR1 is MRHNA and CDR2 is SNTAGT. This CDR3 has 15 residues. V shed 2 bases, J shed 7 bases, and the junction held 4 bases outside the gene matches. The CDR3 region is CASSDGTGWNSPLHF. CDR3 DNA: TGTGCCAGCAGTGACGGGACAGGATGGAATTCACCCCTCCACTTT.

The V and J genes are TRBV6-4 and TRBJ1-5, with 12 bases that match TRBD1. Losses at the gene ends were 2 bases for V and 0 bases for J; bases not matched to a gene: 5. This CDR3 is 18 amino acids long. CDR1 and CDR2 (germline): MRHNA, SNTAGT. The CDR3 sequence is CASSDGTGGPGSNQPQHF. The CDR3 coding sequence is TGTGCCAGCAGTGACGGGACAGGGGGCCCTGGTAGCAATCAGCCCCAGCATTTT.

V is TRBV6-5 and J is TRBJ2-7; 10 nucleotides agree with TRBD1. J was trimmed by 7 bases and V by 8 bases; bases with no gene match: 8. Germline values: CDR1 MNHEY, CDR2 SVGAGI. The CDR3 is 13 amino acids. CDR3 DNA: TGTGCCAGCGGCCGACAGGGGGCAGGGGAGCAGTACTTC. Its translation: CASGRQGAGEQYF.

CDR3 nucleotides: TGTGCCAGCAGCTTAACGGCAGGGGCGTTTAATTCACCCCTCCACTTT. Its translation: CASSLTAGAFNSPLHF. The gene calls are TRBV7-3 and TRBJ1-6, with a possible D match to TRBD1 (6 bases). Between the trimmed V and J ends, which lost 0 bases and 6 bases, there was a span of 12 bases. The germline CDR1 and CDR2 sequences are SGHTA and FQGTGA. The CDR3 spans 16 residues.

The chain employs TRBV4-3 and TRBJ2-1, with 12 nucleotides matching TRBD2. The ends lost 1 base at V and 9 bases at J; junction bases unmatched: 4. Germline assignment: CDR1 LGHNA and CDR2 YSLEER. The CDR3 covers 15 residues. DNA for the CDR3: TGCGCCAGCAGCCAAGTCGGACTAGCGGGAACTGAGCAGTTCTTC. Residues: CASSQVGLAGTEQFF.

The chain links TRBV5-4 to TRBJ1-3; the match to TRBD1 covers 7 bases. The J segment lost 2 bases and the V segment lost 4 bases, leaving 6 bases of the junction unmatched. This CDR3 contains 15 residues. Germline loops: CDR1 SGHNT, CDR2 YYREEE (reference sequence). CDR3 nucleotide sequence: TGTGCCAGCAGCGATCACAGGGGTGCTGGAAACACCATATATTTT. Translation: CASSDHRGAGNTIYF. The complete variable domain, with remaining parts taken from reference TRBV5-4 and TRBJ1-3, reads ETGVTQSPTHLIKTRGQQVTLRCSSQSGHNTVSWYQQALGQGPQFIFQYYREEENGRGNFPPRFSGLQFPNYSSELNVNALELDDSALYLCASSDHRGAGNTIYFGEGSWLTVV.

The chain combines TRBV18 with TRBJ2-5; weak D call: TRBD2 (5 bases). Trimming left V 3 bases short and J 2 bases short, with 10 bases between. The germline V gene encodes CDR1 KGHSH and CDR2 LQKENI. CDR3 length: 14 amino acids. CDR3 amino acids: CASSPGIDQETQYF. The CDR3 coding sequence is TGTGCCAGCTCACCCGGGATTGATCAAGAGACCCAGTACTTC.

The gene calls are TRBV9 and TRBJ2-2, with 10 bases fitting TRBD1. Germline loops: CDR1 SGDLS, CDR2 YYNGEE. This CDR3 contains 15 residues. Germline trimming cut 4 bases from V and 4 bases from J; bases unmatched to any gene: 4. The CDR3 spells CASSPRTGGTGELFF. CDR3 sequence (DNA): TGTGCCAGCAGCCCTCGGACAGGGGGCACCGGGGAGCTGTTTTTT.

This chain uses TRBV3-1 (or the pseudogene TRBV3-2) with TRBJ1-5; D remains ambiguous. In germline, CDR1 is LGHDT, CDR2 YNNKEL (reference sequence). V lost 1 base and J 5 bases, leaving 3 bases between the germline ends. The CDR3 runs 12 residues. Here the CDR3 reads CASSQADQPQHF. The CDR3 nucleotides are TGTGCCAGCAGCCAAGCAGATCAGCCCCAGCATTTT.

The gene calls are TRBV28 and TRBJ1-4; 7 bases map to TRBD1. This CDR3 spans 17 amino acids. Trimming took 2 bases from V and 3 from J; bases not matched to a gene: 9. The germline CDR1 and CDR2 sequences are MDHEN and SYDVKM. The CDR3 DNA is TGTGCCAGCAGTTTACAAGGCAGGGGGAGGCCTAATGAAAAACTGTTTTTT. Translation gives CASSLQGRGRPNEKLFF.

This clone turned up a few times. The rearrangement joins TRBV19 to TRBJ1-5, with 7 bases that match TRBD1. Germline CDR1 is LNHDA and CDR2 is SQIVND (reference sequence). The CDR3 length is 14 residues. J lost 2 bases, V lost 8 bases, and 6 bases had no gene match. The CDR3 protein is CASVNRGGNQPQHF. The CDR3, as DNA: TGTGCCAGTGTAAACAGGGGCGGCAATCAGCCCCAGCATTTT.

The chain joins TRBV18 to TRBJ1-1; D call uncertain. Looked up from germline, CDR1 is KGHSH and CDR2 is LQKENI. V lost 3 bases, J lost 3 bases, and 8 bases lay in between. The CDR3 has 13 residues. The CDR3 spells CASSPNSDTEAFF. Written as DNA, the CDR3 is TGTGCCAGCTCACCGAATTCAGACACTGAAGCTTTCTTT.

CDR3 loop: CASSLPGQGYEQYF. Written as DNA, the CDR3 is TGCGCCAGCAGCCTACCGGGACAGGGCTACGAGCAGTACTTC. The chain has TRBV4-1 and TRBJ2-7; TRBD1 matches 9 bases. The CDR3 length is 14 residues. Trimming took 4 bases from V and 3 from J; bases not matched to a gene: 4. Germline CDR1 MGHRA, CDR2 YSYEKL.

Only one count was recorded for this clone. The chain uses TRBV7-2 and TRBJ1-5; TRBD1 might be the D (6 bases). V lost 5 bases and J 3 bases, leaving 11 bases between the germline ends. CDR3 length: 14 amino acids. Germline CDR1 SGHTA, CDR2 FQGNSA. CDR3: CASSRTDLNQPQHF. DNA of the CDR3: TGTGCCAGCAGCCGGACAGACCTCAATCAGCCCCAGCATTTT.

The rearrangement uses TRBV30 and TRBJ2-7; TRBD1 matches at 7 bases. The CDR3 contains 13 residues. CDR1 and CDR2 (germline): GTSNPN, SVGIG (reference sequence). Trimming took 4 bases from V and 2 from J; bases not matched to a gene: 5. The CDR3 DNA reads as TGTGCCTGGACTCGGGACAGCCCCTACGAGCAGTACTTC. Protein product: CAWTRDSPYEQYF.

The chain combines TRBV30 with TRBJ1-1; no clear D. The germline V gene has CDR1 GTSNPN and CDR2 SVGIG (reference sequence). The CDR3 runs to 15 residues. Trimming took off 2 bases at V and 2 bases at J, with 15 bases between the two ends. Here the CDR3 reads CAWSPSLGRNTEAFF. The DNA of the CDR3 is TGTGCCTGGAGTCCATCTCTGGGCCGAAACACTGAAGCTTTCTTT.

The chain employs TRBV28 and TRBJ1-1, with D possibly being TRBD1 (6 bases). Trimming removed 5 bases at V and 4 bases at J, with 14 bases between. CDR1 is MDHEN and CDR2 is SYDVKM in the germline V gene. CDR3 length equals 14 residues. The CDR3 coding sequence is TGTGCCAGCAGTCCTGGGGGGGGCATCACTGAAGCTTTCTTT. Translated, it gives CASSPGGGITEAFF.

The rearrangement links TRBV7-9 to TRBJ1-1, with 7 bases that match TRBD1. J lost 1 base, V lost 2 bases, and 4 bases had no gene match. CDR3 size: 15 residues. Germline V gene lookup returns CDR1 SEHNR and CDR2 FQNEAQ (reference sequence). CDR3 region: CASSLRTGENTEAFF. CDR3 nucleotide sequence: TGTGCCAGCAGCTTAAGAACAGGGGAGAACACTGAAGCTTTCTTT.

The chain is built from TRBV7-9 and TRBJ1-6, with 8 bases fitting TRBD1. The ends lost 5 bases at V and 7 bases at J; junction bases unmatched: 7. The CDR3 has 15 residues. Germline V gene sequence: CDR1 SEHNR, CDR2 FQNEAQ (reference sequence). The CDR3 protein is CASSTWTGTNSPLHF. In nucleotides, the CDR3 is TGTGCCAGCAGCACGTGGACAGGGACCAATTCACCCCTCCACTTT.

This clone was found a few times. The chain recombines TRBV19 with TRBJ1-5; TRBD1 might be the D (5 bases). V dropped 3 bases and J dropped 4 bases, with 16 bases sitting between them. The CDR3 contains 16 residues. Germline V gives CDR1 LNHDA, CDR2 SQIVND (reference sequence). The CDR3 sequence: CASSMKGRGWNQPQHF. The CDR3 nucleotides read TGTGCCAGTAGTATGAAGGGTAGGGGATGGAATCAGCCCCAGCATTTT.

The chain carries TRBV24-1 and TRBJ1-4; TRBD1 agrees at 11 bases. In germline, CDR1 is KGHDR, CDR2 SFDVKD. This CDR3 has 16 amino acids. V shed 4 bases and J 3 bases; nucleotides not matched to a gene: 3. Here the CDR3 reads CATSDGQGASNEKLFF. CDR3 in DNA: TGTGCCACCAGTGACGGACAGGGGGCATCTAATGAAAAACTGTTTTTT.